The 20 T cell receptor beta chains reported below all come from one sample, sequenced in a study of T cell responses to AZD1222 COVID-19 vaccine. The table came from immunoSEQ multiplex PCR; TCRdb's copy has only in-frame clones and leaves some out. The repertoire holds tens of thousands of clones, 83% seen once, with approximately 1.2% in the top ten. The sample was peripheral blood, taken 28 days after the second AZD1222 dose. These TCRs come from an adult who received the AZD1222 COVID-19 vaccine.

The chain recombines TRBV6-1 with TRBJ1-1; D might be TRBD1 (6 bases). In germline, CDR1 is MNHNS, CDR2 SASEGT. The CDR3 totals 16 residues. The V end was cut by 7 bases, the J end by 2 bases, with 20 bases between. The CDR3 protein is CASIDKGGSLNTEAFF. The CDR3 DNA follows: TGTGCCAGCATTGACAAGGGGGGGTCATTAAACACTGAAGCTTTCTTT.

The chain has TRBV5-1 and TRBJ2-7; D remains unclear. This CDR3 contains 13 residues. V lost 0 bases, J lost 3 bases, and 7 bases lay in between. Germline V gives CDR1 SGHRS, CDR2 YFSETQ. CDR3 nucleotide sequence: TGCGCCAGCAGCTTGGGAAGAAACTACGAGCAGTACTTC. Amino acid sequence: CASSLGRNYEQYF.

The J gene is TRBJ2-5, the V gene TRBV18; the D gene is possibly TRBD2 (6 bases). The CDR3 loop spans 15 amino acids. Germline lookup yields CDR1 KGHSH and CDR2 LQKENI. V gave up 3 bases and J gave up 5 bases, with 16 bases separating them. Here the CDR3 reads CASSPSTGAAETQYF. CDR3 coding DNA: TGTGCCAGCTCACCGTCGACGGGAGCGGCGGAGACCCAGTACTTC.

This clone was recorded once. The CDR3 loop reads CASRTGDLNTEAFF. CDR3 sequence (DNA): TGTGCCAGTAGAACGGGTGACTTGAACACTGAAGCTTTCTTT. The chain employs TRBV19 and TRBJ1-1; D ambiguous. The V and J ends lost 6 bases and 0 bases respectively, with 11 bases between them. Germline V gene data show CDR1 as LNHDA and CDR2 as SQIVND (reference sequence). The CDR3 is made up of 14 amino acids.

V and J are TRBV4-3 and TRBJ1-1; D unclear. The CDR3 sequence is 14 residues long. Germline loops: CDR1 LGHNA, CDR2 YSLEER. Trimming cost V 0 bases and J 6 bases, with 11 bases left between them. The CDR3 sequence: CASSQDTSRAEAFF. As DNA, the CDR3 is TGCGCCAGCAGCCAAGATACCTCCCGGGCTGAAGCTTTCTTT.

For the CDR3, the DNA is TGTGCCAGTAGTAAAGTGAGCAATCAGCCCCAGCATTTT. Amino acid sequence: CASSKVSNQPQHF. The rearrangement uses TRBV19 and TRBJ1-5; no definite D call. The CDR3 totals 13 residues. CDR1 and CDR2 (germline): LNHDA, SQIVND (reference sequence). Trimming shortened V by 4 bases and J by 1 base, and 5 bases separated the two germline ends.

The genes are TRBV9 and TRBJ2-7; D remains ambiguous. Looked up from germline, CDR1 is SGDLS and CDR2 is YYNGEE. This CDR3 comprises 14 residues. V shed 0 bases and J shed 0 bases, with 7 bases lying between them. CDR3: CASSVGTDSYEQYF. CDR3 in DNA: TGTGCCAGCAGCGTAGGGACGGACTCCTACGAGCAGTACTTC.

Here the CDR3 DNA reads TGTGCCAGTAGCACGACAGGGGCTAACTATGGCTACACCTTC. This encodes CASSTTGANYGYTF. The chain combines TRBV19 with TRBJ1-2; 8 nucleotides match TRBD1. The V gene end was trimmed by 6 bases and the J gene end by 0 bases; junction bases not matched to a gene: 3. The germline gives CDR1 LNHDA, CDR2 SQIVND (reference sequence). The CDR3 has 14 residues.

V and J are TRBV29-1 and TRBJ2-3, with D perhaps matching TRBD1 or TRBD2 (6 bases each). Trimming stripped 3 bases from V and 4 bases from J, with 32 bases between. The length of the CDR3 is 20 residues. Germline CDR1 and CDR2: SQVTM and ANQGSEA. Here the CDR3 reads CSVDPILTGTGWQGADTQYF. The CDR3 DNA is TGCAGCGTTGACCCTATATTAACAGGGACTGGGTGGCAAGGTGCAGATACGCAGTATTTT.

The gene calls are TRBV27 and TRBJ1-1; possibly TRBD1 for D (5 bases). CDR1 is MNHEY, CDR2 SMNVEV, per germline (reference sequence). CDR3 length: 14 amino acids. Trimming took 6 bases from V and 0 from J, leaving 11 bases between them. CDR3: CASRLRVMNTEAFF. CDR3 sequence (DNA): TGTGCCAGCAGACTCAGGGTCATGAACACTGAAGCTTTCTTT.

The chain employs TRBV7-2 and TRBJ2-3, with 8 bases aligning to TRBD2. Germline V gene sequence: CDR1 SGHTA, CDR2 FQGNSA. Germline trimming cut 5 bases from V and 6 bases from J; bases unmatched to any gene: 13. This CDR3 contains 16 residues. Here the CDR3 reads CASSPEGGRMVDTQYF. In DNA form, the CDR3 reads TGTGCCAGCAGCCCAGAGGGCGGGAGGATGGTCGATACGCAGTATTTT.

This clone was observed a single time. The chain uses TRBV28 and TRBJ1-1; no definite D call. The CDR3 is 14 residues long. V lost 5 bases and J 0 bases, leaving 10 bases between the germline ends. The germline V gene has CDR1 MDHEN and CDR2 SYDVKM. The CDR3 is CASSRSAMNTEAFF. CDR3 coding DNA: TGTGCCAGCAGTAGGTCCGCGATGAACACTGAAGCTTTCTTT.

The chain is built from TRBV11-2 and TRBJ1-3; D remains ambiguous. Trimming took off 5 bases at V and 0 bases at J, with 5 bases between the two ends. Germline-derived CDR1 and CDR2 are SGHAT and FQNNGV. The CDR3 is 13 residues long. CDR3 in DNA: TGTGCCAGCAGCATGACCTCTGGAAACACCATATATTTT. Residues: CASSMTSGNTIYF.

A single count supports this clone. The rearrangement joins TRBV4-3 to TRBJ2-1; D unclear. Germline CDR1 and CDR2: LGHNA and YSLEER. The V end was cut by 1 base, the J end by 6 bases, with 10 bases between. CDR3 length: 14 residues. The CDR3 sequence is CASSQVVLRNEQFF. The DNA for the CDR3 is TGCGCCAGCAGCCAAGTTGTCCTCCGCAATGAGCAGTTCTTC.

The rearrangement uses TRBV7-6 and TRBJ2-1, with D uncertain. Trimming shortened V by 1 base and J by 0 bases, and 7 bases separated the two germline ends. The CDR3 totals 15 residues. Germline-derived CDR1 and CDR2 are SGHVS and FNYEAQ. CDR3 bases: TGTGCCAGCAGCTTAGGTGGCGCCTCCTACAATGAGCAGTTCTTC. Translated: CASSLGGASYNEQFF.

This clone was seen only a few times. This chain connects TRBV19 to TRBJ2-1; D tentatively reads TRBD1 or TRBD2 (5 bases each). Germline loops: CDR1 LNHDA, CDR2 SQIVND (reference sequence). V lost 4 bases to trimming and J lost 4 bases, with 14 bases between them. This CDR3 comprises 15 residues. For the CDR3, the DNA is TGTGCCAGTAGTAATTTGGGGGTTGGATACAATGAGCAGTTCTTC. This sequence encodes CASSNLGVGYNEQFF. Full variable domain (rest looked up from reference TRBV19 and TRBJ2-1): DGGITQSPKYLFRKEGQNVTLSCEQNLNHDAMYWYRQDPGQGLRLIYYSQIVNDFQKGDIAEGYSVSREKKESFPLTVTSAQKNPTAFYLCASSNLGVGYNEQFFGPGTRLTVL.

The chain employs TRBV28 and TRBJ1-5; the match to TRBD1 covers 7 bases. J lost 1 base, V lost 4 bases, and 13 bases had no gene match. CDR3 length: 18 amino acids. CDR1 is MDHEN and CDR2 is SYDVKM in the germline V gene. The CDR3 coding sequence is TGTGCCAGCAGTTGGCGGATGCGAACAGGGGCCAGCAATCAGCCCCAGCATTTT. This codes for CASSWRMRTGASNQPQHF.

For the CDR3, the DNA is TGTGCCTGGAGTGTCGGAGGAGGGAATCAGCCCCAGCATTTT. It yields the protein CAWSVGGGNQPQHF. The V gene is TRBV30, the J gene TRBJ1-5; D uncertain. This CDR3 has 14 residues. Trimming shortened V by 0 bases and J by 4 bases, and 10 bases separated the two germline ends. The germline CDR1 and CDR2 sequences are GTSNPN and SVGIG (reference sequence).

This sequence joins TRBV19 and TRBJ2-1; 9 nucleotides agree with TRBD2. CDR1 is LNHDA, CDR2 SQIVND, per germline (reference sequence). Trimming removed 3 bases from V and 12 bases from J; junction bases left unmatched: 12. The CDR3 contains 15 residues. The CDR3 spells CASSILSSGASVQFF. The CDR3 nucleotides are TGTGCCAGTAGTATCCTCTCTAGCGGGGCCTCCGTGCAGTTCTTC.

The rearrangement uses TRBV12-3 or TRBV12-4 and TRBJ1-4; D is possibly TRBD1 (6 bases). The CDR3 is made up of 13 amino acids. V gave up 3 bases and J gave up 8 bases, with 10 bases separating them. CDR3 sequence: CASSFSQGEKLFF. In DNA form, the CDR3 reads TGTGCCAGCAGTTTTTCACAGGGCGAAAAACTGTTTTTT.